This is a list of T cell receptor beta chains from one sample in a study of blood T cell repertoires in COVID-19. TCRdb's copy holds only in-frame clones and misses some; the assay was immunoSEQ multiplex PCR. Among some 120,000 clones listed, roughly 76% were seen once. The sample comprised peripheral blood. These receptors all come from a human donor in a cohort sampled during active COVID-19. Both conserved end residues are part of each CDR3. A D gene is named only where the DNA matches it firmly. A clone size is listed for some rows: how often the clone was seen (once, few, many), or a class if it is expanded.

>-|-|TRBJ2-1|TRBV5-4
CASSLGVPGVVNEQFF
TGTGCCAGCAGCTTGGGGGTACCAGGGGTCGTCAATGAGCAGTTCTTC
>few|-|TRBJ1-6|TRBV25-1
CASSESWGDNSPLHF
TGTGCCAGCAGTGAATCTTGGGGGGATAATTCACCCCTCCACTTT
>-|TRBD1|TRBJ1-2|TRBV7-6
CASSSPGGFDGYTF
TGTGCCAGCAGCTCGCCAGGGGGCTTTGATGGCTACACCTTC
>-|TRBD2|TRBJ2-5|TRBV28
CASSQTKLAGGPQTQYF
TGTGCCAGCAGCCAGACGAAACTAGCGGGAGGGCCCCAGACCCAGTACTTC
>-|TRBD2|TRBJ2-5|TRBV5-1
CASSIGLAGETQYF
TGCGCCAGCAGCATAGGACTAGCGGGAGAGACCCAGTACTTC
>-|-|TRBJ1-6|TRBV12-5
CASGGQYNSPLHF
TGTGCTAGTGGTGGACAGTATAATTCACCCCTCCACTTT
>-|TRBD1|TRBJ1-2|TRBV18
CASQTGGAGGYTF
TGTGCCAGCCAAACAGGGGGGGCTGGAGGCTACACCTTC
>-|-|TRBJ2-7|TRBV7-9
CASSSGPLVSYEQYF
TGTGCCAGCAGCTCAGGTCCTCTTGTTTCATACGAGCAGTACTTC
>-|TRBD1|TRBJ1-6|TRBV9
CASSNDRGLSPLHF
TGTGCCAGCAGCAACGACAGGGGGCTTTCACCCCTCCACTTT
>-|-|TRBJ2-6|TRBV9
CASSVGGSGANVLTF
TGTGCCAGCAGCGTAGGAGGGTCTGGGGCCAACGTCCTGACTTTC
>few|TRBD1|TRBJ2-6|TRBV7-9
CASSQTGAGANVLTF
TGTGCCAGCAGCCAAACAGGGGCTGGGGCCAACGTCCTGACTTTC
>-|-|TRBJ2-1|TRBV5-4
CASSSGGTASYNEQFF
TGTGCCAGCAGCTCGGGAGGGACAGCTAGCTACAATGAGCAGTTCTTC
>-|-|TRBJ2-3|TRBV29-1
CSVGGPGGGRPDTQYF
TGCAGCGTTGGGGGTCCCGGGGGTGGGAGGCCAGATACGCAGTATTTT
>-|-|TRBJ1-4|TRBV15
CATSMEGGVVNEKLFF
TGTGCCACCAGCATGGAGGGGGGGGTGGTCAATGAAAAACTGTTTTTT
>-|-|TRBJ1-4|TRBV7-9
CASSLDRATNEKLFF
TGTGCCAGCAGCTTAGACAGGGCAACTAATGAAAAACTGTTTTTT
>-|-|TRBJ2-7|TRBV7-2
CASSSGTVLYEQYF
TGTGCCAGCAGCTCCGGGACTGTACTCTACGAGCAGTACTTC
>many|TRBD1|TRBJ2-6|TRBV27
CASSTGQAGANVLTF
TGTGCCAGCAGTACGGGACAGGCTGGGGCCAACGTCCTGACTTTC
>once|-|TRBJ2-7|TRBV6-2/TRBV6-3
CASSYSTDSSPYEQYF
TGTGCCAGCAGTTACTCGACGGACAGTTCCCCCTACGAGCAGTACTTC
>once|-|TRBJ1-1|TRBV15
CATSRDQNTEAFF
TGTGCCACCAGCAGAGATCAAAACACTGAAGCTTTCTTT
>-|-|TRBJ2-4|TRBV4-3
CASSQDNSPQGVQAKNIQYF
TGCGCCAGCAGCCAAGATAACAGCCCTCAAGGGGTCCAGGCCAAAAACATTCAGTACTTC
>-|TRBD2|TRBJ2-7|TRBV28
CASRKREGLNEQYF
TGTGCCAGCAGGAAGCGGGAGGGCCTCAACGAGCAGTACTTC
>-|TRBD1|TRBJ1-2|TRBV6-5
CASSSHRGYGYTF
TGTGCCAGCAGTTCTCACAGGGGCTATGGCTACACCTTC
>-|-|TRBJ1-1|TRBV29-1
CSTSDIYTEAFF
TGCAGCACCTCGGACATTTACACTGAAGCTTTCTTT
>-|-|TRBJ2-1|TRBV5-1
CASSLGGGSYNEQFF
TGCGCCAGCAGCTTGGGGGGAGGCTCCTACAATGAGCAGTTCTTC
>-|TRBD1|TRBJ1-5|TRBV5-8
CASIGQGNQPQHF
TGTGCCAGCATCGGACAGGGCAATCAGCCCCAGCATTTT
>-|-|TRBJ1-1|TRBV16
CASRRDSWPPNTEAFF
TGTGCCAGCAGACGTGACAGTTGGCCACCGAACACTGAAGCTTTCTTT
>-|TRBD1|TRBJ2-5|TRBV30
CAWDKHRGRWETQYF
TGTGCCTGGGATAAGCACAGGGGTAGGTGGGAGACCCAGTACTTC
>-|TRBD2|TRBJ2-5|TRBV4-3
CASSPRGLAGGADQETQYF
TGCGCCAGCAGCCCCCGCGGCCTAGCGGGGGGCGCGGACCAAGAGACCCAGTACTTC
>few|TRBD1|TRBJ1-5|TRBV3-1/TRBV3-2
CASSRSGQGYLGDQPQHF
TGTGCCAGCAGCCGATCGGGACAGGGTTACTTGGGGGATCAGCCCCAGCATTTT
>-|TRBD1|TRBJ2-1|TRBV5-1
CASTPSRTGGLDEQFF
TGCGCCAGCACCCCGAGTCGGACAGGGGGTTTAGATGAGCAGTTCTTC
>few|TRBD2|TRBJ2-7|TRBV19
CASSTGLSVHEQYF
TGTGCCAGTAGTACGGGACTATCGGTCCACGAGCAGTACTTC
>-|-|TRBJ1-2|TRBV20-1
CSASRQTGYGYTF
TGCAGTGCTAGTCGCCAGACGGGCTATGGCTACACCTTC
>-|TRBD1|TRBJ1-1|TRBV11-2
CASSLVGTGGTEAFF
TGTGCCAGCAGCTTAGTGGGGACAGGGGGCACTGAAGCTTTCTTT
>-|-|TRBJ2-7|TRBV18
CASSPGGALGEQYF
TGTGCCAGCTCACCAGGCGGGGCCCTCGGCGAGCAGTACTTC
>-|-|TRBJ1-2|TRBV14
CASSQERGGQRYGYTF
TGTGCCAGCAGCCAAGAACGCGGTGGACAACGCTATGGCTACACCTTC
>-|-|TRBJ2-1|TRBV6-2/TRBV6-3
CASSPPGYNEQFF
TGTGCCAGCAGTCCCCCCGGCTACAATGAGCAGTTCTTC
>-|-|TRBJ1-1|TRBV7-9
CASSLYRVNTEAFF
TGTGCCAGCAGCTTGTACAGGGTGAACACTGAAGCTTTCTTT
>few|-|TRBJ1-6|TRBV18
CASSPAQAQSPLHF
TGTGCCAGCTCACCGGCACAGGCGCAGTCACCCCTCCACTTT
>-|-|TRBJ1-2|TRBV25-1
CASSLGQKSYTF
TGTGCCAGCAGCCTAGGACAGAAGAGCTACACCTTC
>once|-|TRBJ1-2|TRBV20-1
CSASPGGGVNYGYTF
TGCAGTGCTAGTCCTGGGGGGGGAGTTAACTATGGCTACACCTTC
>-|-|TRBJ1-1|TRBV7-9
CASSVAGRRNTEAFF
TGTGCCAGCAGCGTCGCAGGGCGTCGGAACACTGAAGCTTTCTTT
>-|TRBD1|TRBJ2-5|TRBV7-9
CASSLARGGQGQETQYF
TGTGCCAGCAGCTTAGCTCGCGGGGGACAGGGGCAAGAGACCCAGTACTTC
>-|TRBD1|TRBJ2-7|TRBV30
CAWDRGSYEQYF
TGTGCCTGGGACAGGGGGTCCTACGAGCAGTACTTC
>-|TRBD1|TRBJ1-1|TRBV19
CASSMSRGHLFTEAFF
TGTGCCAGTAGTATGTCCAGGGGGCATTTATTCACTGAAGCTTTCTTT